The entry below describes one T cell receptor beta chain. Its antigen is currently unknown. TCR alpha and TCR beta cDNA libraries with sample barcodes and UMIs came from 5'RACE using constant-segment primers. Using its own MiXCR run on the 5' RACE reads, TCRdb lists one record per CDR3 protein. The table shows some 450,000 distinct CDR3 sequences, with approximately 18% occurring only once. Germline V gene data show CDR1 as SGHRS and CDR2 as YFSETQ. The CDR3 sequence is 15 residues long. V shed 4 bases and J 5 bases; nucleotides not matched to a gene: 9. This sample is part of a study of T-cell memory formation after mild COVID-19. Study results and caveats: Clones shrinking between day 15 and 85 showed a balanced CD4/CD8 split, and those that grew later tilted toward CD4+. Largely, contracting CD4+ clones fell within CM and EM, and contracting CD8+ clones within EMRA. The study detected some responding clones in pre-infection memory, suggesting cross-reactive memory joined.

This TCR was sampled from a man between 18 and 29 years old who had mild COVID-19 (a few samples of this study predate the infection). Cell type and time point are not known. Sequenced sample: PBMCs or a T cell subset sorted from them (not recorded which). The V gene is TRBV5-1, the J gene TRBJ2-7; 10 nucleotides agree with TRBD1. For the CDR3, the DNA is TGCGCCAGCAGCGCCGCTGGGACAGGGGAAAACGAGCAGTACTTC. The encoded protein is CASSAAGTGENEQYF.